Sequencing of this T cell receptor (beta chain) was carried out in a study of blood T cell repertoires in COVID-19. Overall study context: PBMCs, B-cell-depleted T cells, or T cells were the source of the cDNA or gDNA that made up the material.

Germline-derived CDR1 and CDR2 are MNHEY and SVGEGT. V shed 7 bases and J 5 bases; nucleotides not matched to a gene: 19. The CDR3 length is 18 residues. Some clones are missing from TCRdb's copy, which holds only in-frame ones; the method was immunoSEQ multiplex PCR. The top ten clones hold about 7% of a sample with 35,000 to 55,000 clones, 75% to 90% of them seen once. The J gene is TRBJ2-3, the V gene TRBV6-2 or TRBV6-3; 9 bases match TRBD2. Sequenced sample: peripheral blood. The clonotype was recovered from a man between 60 and 75 years old with active COVID-19. Here the CDR3 reads CASTYSAYGRGGGDTQYF. CDR3 in DNA: TGTGCCAGCACCTACTCCGCTTATGGGCGGGGGGGCGGAGATACGCAGTATTTT.